These 22 T cell receptor beta chains originate from one sample sequenced in a study of T cells after yellow fever vaccination. TCRdb re-derived calls from the 5' RACE reads in MiXCR, one entry per CDR3 protein. The table has 300,000 to 350,000 distinct CDR3 sequences, roughly 8.3% seen once. The sample consisted of PBMCs, taken around 45 days after the first yellow fever vaccination. Receptors originate from a man between 18 and 29 years old who received the YFV17D yellow fever vaccine.

This clonotype occurred many times. V and J are TRBV14 and TRBJ1-4; 10 nucleotides align to TRBD1. Trimming at V came to 6 bases and at J to 8 bases, leaving 9 bases not matched to a gene. CDR3 length equals 15 residues. Looked up from germline, CDR1 is SGHDN and CDR2 is FVKESK. CDR3 in amino acids: CASSFDRGRREKLFF. The CDR3 bases are TGTGCCAGCAGTTTTGACAGGGGGCGACGAGAAAAACTGTTTTTT.

CDR3 DNA: TGCGCCAGCAGCCCCTTACAGGGGACCCAAGAGACCCAGTACTTC. Encoded protein: CASSPLQGTQETQYF. This rearrangement joins TRBV5-1 to TRBJ2-5; 7 bases line up with TRBD1. The ends lost 4 bases at V and 1 base at J; junction bases unmatched: 7. The CDR3 spans 15 residues. From germline, CDR1 is SGHRS and CDR2 YFSETQ.

This clonotype has a handful of counts. In DNA form, the CDR3 reads TGTGCCAGCAGTTACTCACACCGGGTTTCCTCTGGAAACACCATATATTTT. Translation gives CASSYSHRVSSGNTIYF. The chain recombines TRBV6-5 with TRBJ1-3; no clear D. The CDR3 length is 17 residues. V was cut by 0 bases and J by 0 bases, with 12 bases left in between. Per the germline V gene, CDR1 is MNHEY and CDR2 is SVGAGI.

This clonotype was seen a few times. The chain employs TRBV5-1 and TRBJ2-5; D remains unclear. CDR3 length: 16 amino acids. Germline CDR1 and CDR2: SGHRS and YFSETQ. V lost 1 base to trimming and J lost 5 bases, with 18 bases between them. The CDR3 bases are TGCGCCAGCAGCTTGTCCCCCGGGCCCGGATCGGAGACCCAGTACTTC. Its translation is CASSLSPGPGSETQYF.

The V and J genes are TRBV6-1 and TRBJ1-4; no reliable D call. This CDR3 comprises 11 residues. CDR1 and CDR2 (germline): MNHNS, SASEGT. V was pared by 7 bases and J by 5 bases, with 5 bases between. DNA of the CDR3: TGTGCCAGCAATAGGAATGAAAAACTGTTTTTT. Protein product: CASNRNEKLFF.

A few counts support this clonotype. The chain recombines TRBV12-3 or TRBV12-4 with TRBJ2-3, with 14 bases lining up with TRBD2. J was trimmed by 1 base and V by 6 bases; bases with no gene match: 9. There are 18 residues in the CDR3. The CDR3 coding sequence is TGTGCCAGCAGGACTAGCGGGGGGGCTCCGTTGGGCACAGATACGCAGTATTTT. Residues: CASRTSGGAPLGTDTQYF.

The V call is TRBV5-4, the J call TRBJ2-7, with a weak D call TRBD2 (5 bases). V was cut by 4 bases and J by 0 bases, with 11 bases left in between. The CDR3 contains 14 residues. Germline V gene data show CDR1 as SGHNT and CDR2 as YYREEE (reference sequence). CDR3 nucleotide sequence: TGTGCCAGCAGCCCCGGGGTCCGCTCCTACGAGCAGTACTTC. Protein sequence: CASSPGVRSYEQYF.

This clonotype was counted a few times. The chain has TRBV6-1 and TRBJ2-3, with D perhaps TRBD1 or TRBD2 (6 bases each). Germline-derived CDR1 and CDR2 are MNHNS and SASEGT. CDR3 size: 14 residues. Trimming pared 10 bases from V and 2 bases from J, leaving 16 bases between. The CDR3 is CATNEGGLTDTQYF. The CDR3 nucleotides are TGTGCCACCAATGAGGGGGGTCTCACAGATACGCAGTATTTT.

This clonotype has a handful of counts. The V gene is TRBV6-2 or TRBV6-3, the J gene TRBJ2-4; 7 bases align to TRBD1. Germline V gene sequence: CDR1 MNHEY, CDR2 SVGEGT. The CDR3 contains 13 residues. The junction had 5 bases not matched to a gene; V was cut back by 6 bases and J by 6 bases. The CDR3 is CASSRRDRNIQYF. The CDR3 coding sequence is TGTGCCAGCAGCCGACGGGACAGAAACATTCAGTACTTC.

The genes are TRBV5-1 and TRBJ2-7, with TRBD2 matching over 7 bases. V trimming: 1 base; J trimming: 0 bases; junction bases outside the gene matches: 4. CDR3 length: 15 residues. Germline lookup yields CDR1 SGHRS and CDR2 YFSETQ. The CDR3 here is CASSLYGGNSYEQYV. CDR3 DNA sequence: TGCGCCAGCAGCTTGTACGGGGGGAACTCCTACGAGCAGTACGTC.

The sample holds many counts of this clonotype. The chain joins TRBV7-2 to TRBJ2-3; 7 bases fit TRBD1. The CDR3 totals 15 residues. CDR1 is SGHTA, CDR2 FQGNSA, per germline. The V gene end was trimmed by 7 bases and the J gene end by 5 bases; junction bases not matched to a gene: 12. For the CDR3, the DNA is TGTGCCAGCAAGGTTTTACAGGGGACGGGAGATACGCAGTATTTT. It is translated as CASKVLQGTGDTQYF.

This clonotype occurred a few times. The V gene is TRBV10-3, the J gene TRBJ1-5; TRBD1 agrees at 11 bases. CDR3 length equals 14 residues. The J segment lost 7 bases and the V segment lost 6 bases, leaving 5 bases of the junction unmatched. Per germline, CDR1 ENHRY and CDR2 SYGVKD. This chain's CDR3 is CAISLGQGDQPQHF. CDR3 nucleotides: TGTGCCATCAGCCTGGGACAGGGGGACCAGCCCCAGCATTTT.

This clonotype was observed a few times. The chain recombines TRBV27 with TRBJ1-2; D not certain. Germline assignment: CDR1 MNHEY and CDR2 SMNVEV (reference sequence). The CDR3 consists of 15 residues. Trimming removed 5 bases from V and 0 bases from J, with 13 bases in between. CDR3 DNA sequence: TGTGCCAGCAGTACCAAGGAGACGGCTAACTATGGCTACACCTTC. Its translation: CASSTKETANYGYTF.

V and J are TRBV15 and TRBJ1-3; weak D call: TRBD1 (5 bases). CDR3 length: 16 residues. V was trimmed by 10 bases and J by 0 bases, leaving 19 bases between them. The germline V gene has CDR1 LNHNV and CDR2 YYDKDF (reference sequence). The CDR3 loop is CASRDGDLFSGNTIYF. The CDR3 DNA is TGTGCCAGCAGAGATGGGGACCTCTTCTCTGGAAACACCATATATTTT.

V is TRBV7-2 and J is TRBJ2-7, with D possibly TRBD2 on 6 matching bases. Germline-derived CDR1 and CDR2 are SGHTA and FQGNSA. V shed 4 bases and J shed 0 bases, with 13 bases lying between them. The CDR3 is made up of 15 amino acids. The CDR3 DNA reads TGTGCCAGCAGCTCGGGACTGGCGAGCTCCTACGAGCAGTACTTC. Translated, it gives CASSSGLASSYEQYF.

This clonotype showed up many times. The chain recombines TRBV7-8 with TRBJ2-3, with a possible D match to TRBD1 (5 bases). V was cut by 0 bases and J by 4 bases, with 8 bases left in between. The CDR3 covers 14 residues. Germline values: CDR1 SGHVS, CDR2 FQNEAQ. The CDR3 region is CASSLAQGPDTQYF. The CDR3 DNA reads as TGTGCCAGCAGCTTAGCCCAGGGCCCAGATACGCAGTATTTT.

This clonotype came up many times. This chain connects TRBV6-5 to TRBJ1-5; D perhaps matches TRBD1 (5 bases). This CDR3 has 17 amino acids. Germline values: CDR1 MNHEY, CDR2 SVGAGI. The ends were cut back, 6 bases at V and 0 bases at J, with 18 bases in the middle. DNA of the CDR3: TGTGCCAGCAGCCCCCTCTCCAGGGCTCATAGCAATCAGCCCCAGCATTTT. Amino acids: CASSPLSRAHSNQPQHF.

This clonotype has a count of ten or more. The rearrangement uses TRBV3-1 and TRBJ1-1, with 8 bases lining up with TRBD1. CDR1 LGHDT and CDR2 YNNKEL come from the germline V gene (reference sequence). CDR3 length: 16 residues. J was trimmed by 5 bases and V by 3 bases; bases with no gene match: 11. The CDR3 DNA sequence: TGTGCCAGCAGCCACCGGTCGGCAGGGGGCGGGACTGAAGCTTTCTTT. Its translation: CASSHRSAGGGTEAFF.

This clonotype appeared many times. The V gene is TRBV27, the J gene TRBJ1-2, with 8 bases aligning to TRBD1. CDR3 length: 13 amino acids. Unmatched junction bases numbered 5, after V lost 3 bases and J lost 8 bases. Germline CDR1 is MNHEY and CDR2 is SMNVEV (reference sequence). The CDR3 here is CASSLGTGQGYTF. The CDR3 nucleotides are TGTGCCAGCAGTTTGGGGACAGGTCAAGGCTACACCTTC.

CDR3 DNA sequence: TGTGCCAGCAGTTTGGGCCGAACGGACCCCCAGCATTTT. Amino acids: CASSLGRTDPQHF. The J gene is TRBJ1-5, the V gene TRBV6-6; D remains ambiguous. CDR3 length: 13 amino acids. CDR1 and CDR2 (germline): MNHNY, SVGAGI (reference sequence). Trimming pared 4 bases from V and 10 bases from J, leaving 14 bases between.

This clonotype has just a few counts. The CDR3 is CASSLDGLGEETQYF. DNA for the CDR3: TGTGCCAGCAGCTTAGATGGGCTAGGGGAAGAGACCCAGTACTTC. V usage is TRBV11-2 and J usage is TRBJ2-5; tentatively, D is TRBD1 (5 bases). The ends were cut back, 0 bases at V and 3 bases at J, with 11 bases in the middle. CDR1 and CDR2 (germline): SGHAT, FQNNGV. The CDR3 consists of 15 residues.

The chain uses TRBV6-4 and TRBJ2-5; D uncertain. Germline V gives CDR1 MRHNA, CDR2 SNTAGT. V was pared by 5 bases and J by 1 base, with 8 bases between. The CDR3 is made up of 13 amino acids. In DNA form, the CDR3 reads TGTGCCAGCAGTCCCTCGCCCCAAGAGACCCAGTACTTC. It is translated as CASSPSPQETQYF.